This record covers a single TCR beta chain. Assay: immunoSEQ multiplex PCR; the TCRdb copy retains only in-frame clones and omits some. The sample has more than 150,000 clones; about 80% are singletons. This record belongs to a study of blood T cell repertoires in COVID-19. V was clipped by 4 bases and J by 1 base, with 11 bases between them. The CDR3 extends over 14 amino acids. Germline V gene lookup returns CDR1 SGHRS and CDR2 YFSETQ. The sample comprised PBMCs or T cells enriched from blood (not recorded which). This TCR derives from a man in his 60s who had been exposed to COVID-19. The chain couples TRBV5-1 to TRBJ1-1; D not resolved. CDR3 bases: TGCGCCAGCAGCCCGGAGGTACGGAACACTGAAGCTTTCTTT. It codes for CASSPEVRNTEAFF.